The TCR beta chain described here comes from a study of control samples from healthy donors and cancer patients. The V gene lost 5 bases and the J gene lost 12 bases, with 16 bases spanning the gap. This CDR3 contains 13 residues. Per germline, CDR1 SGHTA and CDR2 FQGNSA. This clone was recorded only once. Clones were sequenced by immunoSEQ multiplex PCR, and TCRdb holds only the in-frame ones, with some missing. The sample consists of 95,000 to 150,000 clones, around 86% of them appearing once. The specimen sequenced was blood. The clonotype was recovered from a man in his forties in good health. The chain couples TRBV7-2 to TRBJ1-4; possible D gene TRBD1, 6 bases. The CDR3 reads CASSTETAGELFF. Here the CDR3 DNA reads TGTGCCAGCAGCACGGAGACGGCAGGGGAACTGTTTTTT.